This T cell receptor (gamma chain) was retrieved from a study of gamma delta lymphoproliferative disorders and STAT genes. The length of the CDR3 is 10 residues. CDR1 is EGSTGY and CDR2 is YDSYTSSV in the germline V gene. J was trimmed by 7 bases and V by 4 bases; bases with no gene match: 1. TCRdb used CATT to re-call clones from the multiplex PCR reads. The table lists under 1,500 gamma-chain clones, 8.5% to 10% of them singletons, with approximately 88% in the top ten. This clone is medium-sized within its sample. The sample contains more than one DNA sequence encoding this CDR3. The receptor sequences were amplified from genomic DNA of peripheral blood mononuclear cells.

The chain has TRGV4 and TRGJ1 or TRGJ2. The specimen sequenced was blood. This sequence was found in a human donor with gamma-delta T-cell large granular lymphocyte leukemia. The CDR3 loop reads CATWDYKKLF. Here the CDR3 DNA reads TGTGCCACCTGGGACTATAAGAAACTCTTT.